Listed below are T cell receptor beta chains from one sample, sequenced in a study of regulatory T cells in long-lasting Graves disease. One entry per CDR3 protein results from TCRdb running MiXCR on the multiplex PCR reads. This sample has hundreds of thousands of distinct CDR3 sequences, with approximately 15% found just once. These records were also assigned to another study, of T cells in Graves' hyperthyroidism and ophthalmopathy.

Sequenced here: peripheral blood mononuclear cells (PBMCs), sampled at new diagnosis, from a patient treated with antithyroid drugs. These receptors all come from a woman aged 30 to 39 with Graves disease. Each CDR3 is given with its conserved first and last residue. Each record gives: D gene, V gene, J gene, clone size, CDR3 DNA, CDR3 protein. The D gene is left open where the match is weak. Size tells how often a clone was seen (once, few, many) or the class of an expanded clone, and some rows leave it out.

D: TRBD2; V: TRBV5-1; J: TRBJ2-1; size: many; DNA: TGCGCCAGCAGCTGGGGGGGGTCGGATGAGCAGTTCTTC; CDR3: CASSWGGSDEQFF
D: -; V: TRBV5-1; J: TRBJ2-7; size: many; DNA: TGCGCCAGCAGCCTCGGAGCAGGAGTCTCCTACGAGCAGTACTTC; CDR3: CASSLGAGVSYEQYF
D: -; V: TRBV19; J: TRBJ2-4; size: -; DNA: TGTGCCAGTAGTATCCGGCCAGGGAACGCTCAAAACATTCAGTACTTC; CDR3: CASSIRPGNAQNIQYF
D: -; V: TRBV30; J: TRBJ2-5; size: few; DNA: TGTGCCTGGGACTCCGGGTCCGGGTACGGAGAGACCCAGTACTTC; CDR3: CAWDSGSGYGETQYF
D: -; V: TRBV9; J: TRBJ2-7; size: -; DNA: TGTGCCAGCAGCTACTTCCCGGAGGGCAACGAGCAGTACTTC; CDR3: CASSYFPEGNEQYF
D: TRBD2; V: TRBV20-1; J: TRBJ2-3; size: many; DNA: TGCAGTGCCCCGTTGGGGACTAGTGGCGCAGATACGCAGTATTTT; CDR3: CSAPLGTSGADTQYF
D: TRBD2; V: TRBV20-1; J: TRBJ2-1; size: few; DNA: TGCAGTGCTAGAGGGGTAGCGGGAGGGACTAACAATGAGCAGTTCTTC; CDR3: CSARGVAGGTNNEQFF
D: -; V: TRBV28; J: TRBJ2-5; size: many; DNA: TGTGCCAGCAGTTTACCCCTTCCCGGCCAAGAGACCCAGTACTTC; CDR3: CASSLPLPGQETQYF
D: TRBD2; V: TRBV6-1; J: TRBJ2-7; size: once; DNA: TGTGCCAGCAGAGGGACTAGCGGGAGGGCCGTAGGTCTTTGGGAGCAGTACTTC; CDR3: CASRGTSGRAVGLWEQYF
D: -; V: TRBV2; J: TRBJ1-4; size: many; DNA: TGTGCCAGTTTGGAGTCACTAGGGGGTCGGACTAATGAAAAACTGTTTTTT; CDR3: CASLESLGGRTNEKLFF
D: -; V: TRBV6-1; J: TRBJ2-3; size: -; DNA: TGTGCCAGCAGTATAGGGGGCGGGAGCAGCGATACGCAGTATTTT; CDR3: CASSIGGGSSDTQYF
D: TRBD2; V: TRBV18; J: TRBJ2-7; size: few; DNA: TGTGCCAGCTCACCACAAGCGGGACGGACCTACGAGCAGTACTTC; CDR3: CASSPQAGRTYEQYF
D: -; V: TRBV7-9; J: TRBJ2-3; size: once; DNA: TGTGCCAGCAGCACCCCCCTGTCAGGTCCGGGGGCGCAGTATTTT; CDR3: CASSTPLSGPGAQYF
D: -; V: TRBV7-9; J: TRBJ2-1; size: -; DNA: TGTGCCAGCAGCTTAGAATTCGGACGGAATGAGCAGTTCTTC; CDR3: CASSLEFGRNEQFF
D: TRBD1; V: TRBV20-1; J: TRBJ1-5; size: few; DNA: TGCAGTGCGCCGGGGACAGGGTTGGGGGGGCAGCCCCAGCATTTT; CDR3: CSAPGTGLGGQPQHF
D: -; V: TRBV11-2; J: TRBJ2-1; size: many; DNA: TGTGCCAGCAGCAGGACAGTGCTCGGAAAGTTCTTC; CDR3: CASSRTVLGKFF
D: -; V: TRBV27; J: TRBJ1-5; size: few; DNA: TGTGCCAGCAGTTCAGGGTGGGAGAGTCAGCCCCAGCATTTT; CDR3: CASSSGWESQPQHF
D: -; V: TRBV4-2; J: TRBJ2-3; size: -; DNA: TGTGCCAGCAGCCCTTTAGCGAGAGGGAGCACAGATACGCAGTATTTT; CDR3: CASSPLARGSTDTQYF
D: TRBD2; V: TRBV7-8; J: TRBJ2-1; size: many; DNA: TGTGCCAGCAGAACTAGCGGGGACAACAATGAGCAGTTCTTC; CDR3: CASRTSGDNNEQFF
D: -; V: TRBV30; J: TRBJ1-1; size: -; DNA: TGTGCCTGGAATTTAGCAGTCATGAACACTGAAGCTTTCTTT; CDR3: CAWNLAVMNTEAFF
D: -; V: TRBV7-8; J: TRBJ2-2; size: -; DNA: TGTGCCAGCAGCCACCCTCCAGCGAGTACCGGGGAGCTGTTTTTT; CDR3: CASSHPPASTGELFF
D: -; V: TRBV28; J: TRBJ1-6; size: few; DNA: TGTGCCAGCATGACGGTCTATAATTCACCCCTCCACTTT; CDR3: CASMTVYNSPLHF
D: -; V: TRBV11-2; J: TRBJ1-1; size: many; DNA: TGTGCCAGCAGCTCGGGTCCGAACACTGAAGCTTTCTTT; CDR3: CASSSGPNTEAFF
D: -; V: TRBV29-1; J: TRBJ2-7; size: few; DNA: TGCAGCGTATCCGAAAGCTCCTACGAGCAGTACTTC; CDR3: CSVSESSYEQYF
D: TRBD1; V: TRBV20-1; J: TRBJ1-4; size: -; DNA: TGCAGTGCTTCCGGACAGGGGGAAAGCGTGGGGGAAAAACTGTTTTTT; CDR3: CSASGQGESVGEKLFF
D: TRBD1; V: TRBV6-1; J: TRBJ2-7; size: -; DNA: TGTGCCAGCAGGGCGGCAGGGGGTAGAAACAAGCAGTACTTC; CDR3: CASRAAGGRNKQYF
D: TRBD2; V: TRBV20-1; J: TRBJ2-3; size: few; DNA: TGCAGTGCCAACAGCGGGGGGGGAACTAGCACAGATACGCAGTATTTT; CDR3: CSANSGGGTSTDTQYF
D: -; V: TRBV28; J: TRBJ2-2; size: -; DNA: TGTGCCAGCAGTTATCTAACCGGGGAGCTGGTTTTT; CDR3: CASSYLTGELVF
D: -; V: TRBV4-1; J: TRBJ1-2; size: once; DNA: TGCGCCAGCAGGGACCTCAGGGTGCGAAGCTATGGCTACACCTTC; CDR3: CASRDLRVRSYGYTF
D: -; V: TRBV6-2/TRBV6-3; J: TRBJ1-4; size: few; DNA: TGTGCCAGCAGTTACCTAAACAAATGGGGAATCGAAAAACTGTTTTTT; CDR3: CASSYLNKWGIEKLFF
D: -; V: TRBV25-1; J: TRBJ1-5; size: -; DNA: TGTGCCAGCAGTGAAGCTATGCGCCACCCCTCAGGATGGGGCAATCAGCCCCAGCATTTT; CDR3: CASSEAMRHPSGWGNQPQHF
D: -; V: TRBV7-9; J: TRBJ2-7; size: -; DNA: TGTGCCAGCAGCCCCTCTGGGGGCCTTTACGAGCAGTACTTC; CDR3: CASSPSGGLYEQYF
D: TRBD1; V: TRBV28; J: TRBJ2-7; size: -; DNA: TGTGCCAGCACCACAGGGGCCGCGCTGTGGTTGGGTCCCTACGAGCAGTACTTC; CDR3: CASTTGAALWLGPYEQYF
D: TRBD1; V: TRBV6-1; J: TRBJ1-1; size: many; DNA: TGTGCCAGCAGTGACGGGACAGGCATCGGGGCTTTCTTT; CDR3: CASSDGTGIGAFF
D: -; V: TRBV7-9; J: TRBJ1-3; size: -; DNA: TGTGCCAGCAGCCCTAGGGCTACAGGTGGTGTCACCATATATTTT; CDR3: CASSPRATGGVTIYF
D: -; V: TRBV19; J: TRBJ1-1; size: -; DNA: TGTGCCAGTAGTATCCCGGGCTCCCAGAACACTGAAGCTTTCTTT; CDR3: CASSIPGSQNTEAFF
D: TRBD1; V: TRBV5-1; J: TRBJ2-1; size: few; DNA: TGCGCCAGCAGCCCCGGACAGGGAGCGCATGAGCAGTTCTTC; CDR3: CASSPGQGAHEQFF
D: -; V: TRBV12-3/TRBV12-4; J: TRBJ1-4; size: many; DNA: TGTGCCAGCAGTTCAACCGGTGAAAAACTGTTTTTT; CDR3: CASSSTGEKLFF
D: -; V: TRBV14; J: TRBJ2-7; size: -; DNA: TGTGCCAGCAGCCAATCAGTACCGGGCGAGCAGTACTTC; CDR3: CASSQSVPGEQYF
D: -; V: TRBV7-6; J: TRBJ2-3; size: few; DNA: TGTGCCAGCAGCCAGGGGGGGGAGAAATCTGGTACGCAGTATTTT; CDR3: CASSQGGEKSGTQYF
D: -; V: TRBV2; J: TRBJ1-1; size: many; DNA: TGTGCCAGCGGCAACAGGGTTTCCGACACTGAAGCTTTCTTT; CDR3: CASGNRVSDTEAFF
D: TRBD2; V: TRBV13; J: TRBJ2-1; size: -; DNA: TGTGCCAGCAGCCCGACTAGCGGGGGGGCTGCCGTATACAATGAGCAGTTCTTC; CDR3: CASSPTSGGAAVYNEQFF
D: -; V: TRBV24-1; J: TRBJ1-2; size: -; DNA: TGTGCCACCAGTGACCACTCCGGGGGGAACTATGGCTACACCTTC; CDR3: CATSDHSGGNYGYTF
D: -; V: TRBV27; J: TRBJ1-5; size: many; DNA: TGTGCCAGCAGTTTCCGGGCCGAGATGGGGCCCCAGCATTTT; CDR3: CASSFRAEMGPQHF
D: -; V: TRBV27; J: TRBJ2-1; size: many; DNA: TGTGCCAGCCCCTTGACCCAGGCTGGGGGCTACAATGAGCAGTTCTTC; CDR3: CASPLTQAGGYNEQFF